This is a list of T cell receptor beta chains from one sample in a study of control samples from healthy donors and cancer patients. Here immunoSEQ multiplex PCR was the method, and the copy in TCRdb shows in-frame clones only, minus some. This sample has about 120,000 clones; around 88% occur once, and the top ten carry 3.4%. The sample was blood. The source is a middle-aged man in good health. Both conserved end residues are part of each CDR3. Each record gives: D gene, clone size, V gene, J gene, CDR3 protein, CDR3 DNA. D genes are given only for firm matches. Size tells how often a clone was seen (once, few, many) or the class of an expanded clone, and some rows leave it out.

>-|-|TRBV27|TRBJ2-7
CASSKTGREAYEQYF
TGTGCCAGCAGTAAGACAGGGAGGGAGGCCTACGAGCAGTACTTC
>TRBD1|-|TRBV25-1|TRBJ2-3
CATGDRGYTDTQYF
TGTGCCACCGGGGACAGGGGATACACAGATACGCAGTATTTT
>TRBD2|once|TRBV5-1|TRBJ2-3
CASSTGGGLAGRDTQYF
TGCGCCAGCAGCACAGGTGGAGGACTAGCGGGGCGGGATACGCAGTATTTT
>TRBD1|once|TRBV2|TRBJ2-2
CASSPGGSNTGELFF
TGTGCCAGCAGTCCAGGGGGCTCGAACACCGGGGAGCTGTTTTTT
>TRBD1|-|TRBV6-5|TRBJ2-5
CASSPPGQGKETQYF
TGTGCCAGCAGTCCTCCGGGACAGGGTAAAGAGACCCAGTACTTC
>-|-|TRBV9|TRBJ2-6
CASSPEGGSTSGANVLTF
TGTGCCAGCAGCCCCGAAGGTGGCAGTACCTCTGGGGCCAACGTCCTGACTTTC
>TRBD1|-|TRBV9|TRBJ1-3
CASSPRQGFSGNTIYF
TGTGCCAGCAGCCCTAGACAGGGATTCTCTGGAAACACCATATATTTT
>TRBD1|once|TRBV5-4|TRBJ2-1
CASSRGQPLGNEQFF
TGTGCCAGCAGCCGGGGACAGCCTTTAGGGAATGAGCAGTTCTTC
>-|many|TRBV4-1|TRBJ1-3
CASSQPSGSRGGEGNTIYF
TGCGCCAGCAGCCAACCGTCTGGGTCCCGTGGGGGAGAAGGAAACACCATATATTTT
>-|-|TRBV24-1|TRBJ2-3
CATSVGTYLSSTDTQYF
TGTGCCACCAGCGTGGGGACTTACCTATCTAGCACAGATACGCAGTATTTT
>TRBD1|-|TRBV27|TRBJ1-4
CASSPKGDRVEKLFF
TGTGCCAGCAGTCCGAAGGGGGACAGGGTTGAAAAACTGTTTTTT
>-|-|TRBV2|TRBJ1-6
CASSEARGGGSYNSPLHF
TGTGCCAGCAGTGAAGCGCGGGGAGGGGGCTCCTATAATTCACCCCTCCACTTT
>-|-|TRBV7-3|TRBJ1-2
CASSPVELVNYGYTF
TGTGCCAGCAGCCCAGTCGAGTTGGTTAACTATGGCTACACCTTC
>-|-|TRBV6-1|TRBJ1-2
CASSDWDYGYTF
TGTGCCAGCAGTGATTGGGACTATGGCTACACCTTC
>-|-|TRBV7-2|TRBJ1-4
CASSPENRRNEKLFF
TGTGCCAGCAGCCCAGAGAACAGGAGAAATGAAAAACTGTTTTTT
>-|once|TRBV27|TRBJ2-5
CASSLSGWGETQYF
TGTGCCAGCAGTTTATCAGGCTGGGGAGAGACCCAGTACTTC
>-|-|TRBV9|TRBJ1-4
CASSVAGGNNEKLFF
TGTGCCAGCAGCGTAGCTGGGGGAAATAATGAAAAACTGTTTTTT
>TRBD1|-|TRBV24-1|TRBJ2-3
CATTSDRGTQYF
TGTGCCACCACCTCCGACAGGGGCACGCAGTATTTT
>TRBD1|once|TRBV20-1|TRBJ1-4
CSASLGQDEKLFF
TGCAGTGCTAGTCTCGGACAGGATGAAAAACTGTTTTTT
>TRBD1|-|TRBV18|TRBJ1-1
CASSTGQATEAFF
TGTGCCAGCTCAACGGGACAGGCCACTGAAGCTTTCTTT
>TRBD1|-|TRBV5-1|TRBJ1-2
CASSLATGGHYGYTF
TGCGCCAGCAGCTTGGCCACAGGGGGCCACTATGGCTACACCTTC
>-|-|TRBV6-1|TRBJ1-6
CASSEDIGPENSPLHF
TGTGCCAGCAGTGAAGATATAGGGCCTGAAAATTCACCCCTCCACTTT